This TCR beta chain was sequenced for a study of blood T cell repertoires in COVID-19. Background on the study: T cells, B-cell-depleted T cells, or PBMCs provided the cDNA or gDNA that served as material.

Clones were sequenced by immunoSEQ multiplex PCR, and TCRdb holds only the in-frame ones, with some missing. The sample gives 300,000 to 400,000 clones, about 90% of which show up once; more than 5.5% is in the top ten. The CDR3 sequence is 16 residues long. Germline trimming cut 3 bases from V and 6 bases from J; bases unmatched to any gene: 6. Per germline, CDR1 KGHDR and CDR2 SFDVKD. This TCR was recovered from a woman in her sixties or seventies with COVID-19, enrolled during active disease. Input material: peripheral blood. This chain connects TRBV24-1 to TRBJ2-3, with TRBD1 identical over 12 bases. The CDR3 loop is CATSDPGTGGSDTQYF. DNA for the CDR3: TGTGCCACCAGTGATCCGGGGACAGGGGGCTCGGATACGCAGTATTTT.